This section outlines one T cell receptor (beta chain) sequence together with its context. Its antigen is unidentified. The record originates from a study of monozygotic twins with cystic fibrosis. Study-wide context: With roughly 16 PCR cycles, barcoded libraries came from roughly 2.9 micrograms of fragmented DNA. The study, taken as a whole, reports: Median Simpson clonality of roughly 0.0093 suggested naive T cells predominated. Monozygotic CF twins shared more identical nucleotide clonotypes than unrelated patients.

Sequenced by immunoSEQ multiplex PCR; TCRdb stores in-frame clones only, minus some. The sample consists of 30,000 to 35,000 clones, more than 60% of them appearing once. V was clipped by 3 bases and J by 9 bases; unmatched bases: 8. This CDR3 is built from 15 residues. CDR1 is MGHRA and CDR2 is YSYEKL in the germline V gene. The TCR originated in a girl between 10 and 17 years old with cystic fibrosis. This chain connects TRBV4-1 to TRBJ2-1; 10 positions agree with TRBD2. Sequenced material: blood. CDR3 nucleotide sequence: TGCGCCAGCAGCCACCTCGGGGTAGCGGGAGGTGAGCAGTTCTTC. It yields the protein CASSHLGVAGGEQFF.